This T cell receptor beta chain stems from a study of cytomegalovirus exposure and HLA in healthy donors. Notes on the study in general: The study labeled fewer than 200 TCR beta chains cytomegalovirus-associated. There were some public TCRs occurring in many donors, but most TCR sequences were rare.

Libraries were prepared by immunoSEQ multiplex PCR; TCRdb keeps only in-frame clonotypes and omits some of them. This sample yields 180,000 or so clones, of which around nine tenths are seen a single time; approximately 7% belongs to the top ten. This clone was picked up a small number of times. The antigen is not known. At one of its ends the junction is not consistent with the germline gene, which may arise from a read error. CDR3 length equals 13 residues. Germline V CDR1 and CDR2: SSHAT, FNYEAQ (reference sequence). The V gene is TRBV7-7, the J gene TRBJ2-5; unclear D gene. This TCR was sampled from a man aged 30-40 years in good health and CMV-seropositive. Sample: PBMCs. The CDR3 sequence is CASSSSPSGTQYF. The CDR3 nucleotides are TGTGCTAGCAGCTCATCCCCCTCCGGGACCCAGTACTTC.